This passage covers 15 T cell receptor beta chains from one sample sequenced in a study of CD8+ T cells in alopecia areata (dated by TCRdb to 2016 to 2019). Library prep was done by the immunoSEQ multiplex PCR assay. For TCR sequencing, RNA was extracted from every sample and reverse transcribed into cDNA to serve as template. TCRdb mirrors the immuneACCESS table, restricted to in-frame sequences. Some clones are absent from its copies; in checked studies, under half trace to an unresolved V gene, and the reason for the others is unknown. In all, the sample holds 150,000 to 250,000 clones, and roughly 64% of those were seen once. The ten largest make up under 7% of the sample. The time point label here, explained by the study, means: around 26 weeks on oral tofacitinib. The treatment or condition label, read with the paper, signifies: oral pan-JAK inhibitor, 5-10 mg twice daily. The sample consisted of CD4+ T cells sorted from blood, taken at week 24, from a patient treated with tofacitinib. These receptors were obtained from a human donor with alopecia areata.

This clone was counted a few times. The chain is built from TRBV7-9 and TRBJ2-4, with 11 bases matching TRBD1. The germline V gene has CDR1 SEHNR and CDR2 FQNEAQ (reference sequence). The V gene end was trimmed by 4 bases and the J gene end by 6 bases; junction bases not matched to a gene: 5. There are 15 residues in the CDR3. CDR3 in DNA: TGTGCCAGCAGCTCGGGACAGGGGGACATAAACATTCAGTACTTC. Residues: CASSSGQGDINIQYF.

This clone was observed a few times. The chain combines TRBV30 with TRBJ2-1, with D perhaps matching TRBD2 (5 bases). The length of the CDR3 is 16 residues. The germline gives CDR1 GTSNPN, CDR2 SVGIG (reference sequence). V lost 1 base and J 7 bases, leaving 20 bases between the germline ends. CDR3 nucleotide sequence: TGTGCCTGGAGTGGTCGAAAAGGAGGCGCTATTAATGAGCAGTTCTTC. This sequence encodes CAWSGRKGGAINEQFF.

The chain has TRBV28 and TRBJ2-7, with D perhaps TRBD1 (7 bases). The ends were cut back, 9 bases at V and 6 bases at J, with 18 bases in the middle. Germline loops: CDR1 MDHEN, CDR2 SYDVKM. This CDR3 has 13 amino acids. This chain's CDR3 is CASQRGTVGEQYF. Written as DNA, the CDR3 is TGTGCCAGTCAGCGCGGGACAGTCGGCGAGCAGTACTTC.

V is TRBV11-1 and J is TRBJ1-1; the D is unclear. The CDR3 runs 15 residues. Trimming stripped 5 bases from V and 0 bases from J, with 13 bases between. The V gene's germline CDR1 is SGHAT and CDR2 FQDESV (reference sequence). The CDR3 spells CASSRRNRMNTEAFF. CDR3 sequence (DNA): TGTGCCAGCAGCCGACGGAACCGTATGAACACTGAAGCTTTCTTT.

This clone occurred a few times. V usage is TRBV7-2 and J usage is TRBJ2-1, with D unresolved. CDR3 length equals 13 residues. V lost 4 bases, J lost 1 base, and 5 bases lay in between. Germline-derived CDR1 and CDR2 are SGHTA and FQGNSA. CDR3 loop: CASSSASYNEQFF. The CDR3 DNA follows: TGTGCCAGCAGCTCCGCATCCTACAATGAGCAGTTCTTC.

This chain uses TRBV14 with TRBJ2-2; D remains ambiguous. CDR3 length: 14 amino acids. Trimming pared 1 base from V and 5 bases from J, leaving 8 bases between. CDR1 and CDR2 from the germline V gene are SGHDN and FVKESK. The CDR3 DNA sequence: TGTGCCAGCAGCCAAGTGCAAGATACCGGGGAGCTGTTTTTT. Its translation: CASSQVQDTGELFF.

The chain is built from TRBV27 and TRBJ1-1; the match to TRBD1 covers 7 bases. This CDR3 contains 15 residues. The germline CDR1 and CDR2 sequences are MNHEY and SMNVEV (reference sequence). Unmatched junction bases numbered 3, after V lost 2 bases and J lost 0 bases. Written as DNA, the CDR3 is TGTGCCAGCAGTTTAGAGACAGGGATGAACACTGAAGCTTTCTTT. As protein: CASSLETGMNTEAFF.

This clone was detected a few times. The chain has TRBV28 and TRBJ2-2, with 7 bases that match TRBD2. V was pared by 5 bases and J by 6 bases, with 3 bases of the junction left unmatched. The CDR3 sequence is 13 residues long. In germline, CDR1 is MDHEN, CDR2 SYDVKM. The CDR3 DNA sequence: TGTGCCAGCAGTCTGACTAGCCCCGGGGAGCTGTTTTTT. Translating gives CASSLTSPGELFF.

The V call is TRBV6-5, the J call TRBJ2-7; D gene ambiguous. V was shortened by 5 bases and J by 2 bases, with 13 bases between the two germline ends. The germline V gene has CDR1 MNHEY and CDR2 SVGAGI. The CDR3 consists of 14 residues. The CDR3 DNA sequence: TGTGCCAGCAGTCGAGGCCCCAGTACCTACGAGCAGTACTTC. Its translation is CASSRGPSTYEQYF.

To note about this clone: The germline gene is not matched at one end of the junction; a read error may be the cause. V is TRBV7-9 and J is TRBJ2-2; 7 nucleotides align to TRBD2. The length of the CDR3 is 14 residues. Germline V gives CDR1 SEHNR, CDR2 FQNEAQ (reference sequence). CDR3 sequence reads: CASSLAAATGELFF. The CDR3 DNA follows: TGTGCCAGCAGCCTAGCGGCAGCAACCGGGGAGCTGTTTTTT.

The rearrangement uses TRBV29-1 and TRBJ2-7, with 8 bases lining up with TRBD2. The CDR3 sequence is 12 residues long. Germline V gene lookup returns CDR1 SQVTM and CDR2 ANQGSEA. The ends lost 5 bases at V and 3 bases at J; junction bases unmatched: 3. CDR3 sequence reads: CSVWGLDYEQYF. CDR3 coding DNA: TGCAGCGTTTGGGGACTAGACTACGAGCAGTACTTC.

V usage is TRBV5-6 and J usage is TRBJ1-1; maybe TRBD1 (5 bases). The CDR3 consists of 16 residues. Germline loops: CDR1 SGHDT, CDR2 YYEEEE. The V gene lost 3 bases and the J gene lost 0 bases, with 15 bases spanning the gap. CDR3 amino acids: CASSSLVAGLNTEAFF. CDR3 DNA sequence: TGTGCCAGCAGCTCCTTAGTGGCAGGGCTGAACACTGAAGCTTTCTTT.

This clone turned up a few times. This chain links TRBV5-8 with TRBJ1-2; D gene unclear. The CDR3 runs 14 residues. V was trimmed by 5 bases and J by 0 bases, leaving 11 bases between them. The germline V gene has CDR1 SGHTS and CDR2 YDEGEE. CDR3 nucleotide sequence: TGTGCCAGCAGTCTAACCGGGCCTAACTATGGCTACACCTTC. Its protein is CASSLTGPNYGYTF.

The chain has TRBV9 and TRBJ2-3, with D uncertain. Trimming took off 3 bases at V and 0 bases at J, with 11 bases between the two ends. Germline assignment: CDR1 SGDLS and CDR2 YYNGEE. The CDR3 extends over 15 amino acids. The CDR3 protein is CASSESGTSTDTQYF. The CDR3 nucleotides read TGTGCCAGCAGCGAGTCAGGAACAAGCACAGATACGCAGTATTTT.

The chain is built from TRBV29-1 and TRBJ1-1; D is undetermined. Looked up from germline, CDR1 is SQVTM and CDR2 is ANQGSEA. The V end was cut by 4 bases, the J end by 1 base, with 13 bases between. This CDR3 spans 14 amino acids. The CDR3 spells CSVGTGVKNTEAFF. The CDR3 region has the DNA TGCAGCGTTGGAACCGGGGTAAAGAACACTGAAGCTTTCTTT.